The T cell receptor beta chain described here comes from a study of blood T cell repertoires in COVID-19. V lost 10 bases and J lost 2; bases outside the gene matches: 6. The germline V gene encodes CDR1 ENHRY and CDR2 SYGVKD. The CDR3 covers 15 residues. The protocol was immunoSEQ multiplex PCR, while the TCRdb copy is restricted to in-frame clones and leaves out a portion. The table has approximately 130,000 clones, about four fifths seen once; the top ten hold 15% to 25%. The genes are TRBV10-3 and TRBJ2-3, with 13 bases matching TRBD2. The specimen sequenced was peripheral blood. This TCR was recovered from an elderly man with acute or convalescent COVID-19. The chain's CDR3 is CASRLAGGFTDTQYF. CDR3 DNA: TGTGCCAGCCGACTAGCGGGGGGATTCACAGATACGCAGTATTTT.